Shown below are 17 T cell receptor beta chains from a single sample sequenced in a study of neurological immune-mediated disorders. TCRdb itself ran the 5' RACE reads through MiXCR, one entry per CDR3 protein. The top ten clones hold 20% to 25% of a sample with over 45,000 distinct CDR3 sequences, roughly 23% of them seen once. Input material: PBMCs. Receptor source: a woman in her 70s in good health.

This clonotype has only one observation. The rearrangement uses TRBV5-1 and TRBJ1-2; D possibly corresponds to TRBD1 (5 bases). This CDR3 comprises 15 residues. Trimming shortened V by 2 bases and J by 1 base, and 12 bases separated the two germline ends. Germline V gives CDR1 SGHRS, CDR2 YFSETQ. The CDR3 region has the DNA TGCGCCAGCAGCTTAGTCACGGGGCGTAACTATGGCTACACCTTC. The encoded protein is CASSLVTGRNYGYTF.

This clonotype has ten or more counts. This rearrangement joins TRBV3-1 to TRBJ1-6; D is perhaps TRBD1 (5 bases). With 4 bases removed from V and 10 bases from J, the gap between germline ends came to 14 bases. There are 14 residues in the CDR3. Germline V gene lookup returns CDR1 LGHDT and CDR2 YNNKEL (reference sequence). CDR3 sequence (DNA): TGTGCCAGCAGCCCGGGGGTCGTTGGGTCACCCCTCCACTTT. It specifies CASSPGVVGSPLHF.

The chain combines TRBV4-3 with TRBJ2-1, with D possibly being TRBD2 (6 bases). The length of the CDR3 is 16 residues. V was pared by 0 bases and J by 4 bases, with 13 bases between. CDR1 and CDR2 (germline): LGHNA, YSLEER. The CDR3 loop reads CASSQDAGFGYNEQFF. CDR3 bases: TGCGCCAGCAGCCAAGACGCGGGGTTTGGTTACAATGAGCAGTTCTTC.

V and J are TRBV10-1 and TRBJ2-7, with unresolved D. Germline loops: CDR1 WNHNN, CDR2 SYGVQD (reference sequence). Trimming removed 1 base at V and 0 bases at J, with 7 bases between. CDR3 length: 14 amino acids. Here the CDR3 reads CASSEFQASYEQYF. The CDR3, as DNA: TGCGCCAGCAGTGAGTTTCAGGCCTCCTACGAGCAGTACTTC.

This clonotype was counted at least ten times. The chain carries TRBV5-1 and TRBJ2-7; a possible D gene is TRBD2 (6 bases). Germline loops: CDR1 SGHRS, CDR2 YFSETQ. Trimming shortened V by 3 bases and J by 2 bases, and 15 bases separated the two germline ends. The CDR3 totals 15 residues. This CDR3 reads CASSWGVGGTYEQYF. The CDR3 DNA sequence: TGCGCCAGCAGCTGGGGGGTAGGCGGGACCTACGAGCAGTACTTC.

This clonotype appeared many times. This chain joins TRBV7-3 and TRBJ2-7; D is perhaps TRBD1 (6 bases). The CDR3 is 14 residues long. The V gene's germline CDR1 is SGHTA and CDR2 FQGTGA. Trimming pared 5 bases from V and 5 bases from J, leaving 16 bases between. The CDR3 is CASSPTGHPDEQYF. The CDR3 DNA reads TGTGCCAGCAGCCCCACGGGACACCCGGACGAGCAGTACTTC.

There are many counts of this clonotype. DNA for the CDR3: TGTGCCAGCAGCTTACCCGACCGAGGGGCCTCACCCCTCCACTTT. Protein: CASSLPDRGASPLHF. The chain carries TRBV7-8 and TRBJ1-6, with D tentatively TRBD1 (5 bases). CDR3 length: 15 residues. Trimming left V 2 bases short and J 10 bases short, with 15 bases between. Germline V CDR1 and CDR2: SGHVS, FQNEAQ.

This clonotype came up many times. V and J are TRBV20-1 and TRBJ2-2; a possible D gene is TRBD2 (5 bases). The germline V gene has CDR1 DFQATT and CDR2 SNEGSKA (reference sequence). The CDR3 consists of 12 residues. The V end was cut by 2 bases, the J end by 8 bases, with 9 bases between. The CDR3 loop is CSARSRGGELFF. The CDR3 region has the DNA TGCAGTGCTAGATCTCGAGGGGGGGAGCTGTTTTTT.

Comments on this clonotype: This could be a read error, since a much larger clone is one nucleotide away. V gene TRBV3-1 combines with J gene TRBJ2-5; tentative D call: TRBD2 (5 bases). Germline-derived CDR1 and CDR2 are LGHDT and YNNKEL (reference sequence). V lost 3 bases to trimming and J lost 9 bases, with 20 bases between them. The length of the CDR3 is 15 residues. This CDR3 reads CASSQRTPRGVAQYF. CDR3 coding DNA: TGTGCCAGCAGCCAGCGGACTCCGCGCGGTGTGGCCCAGTACTTC.

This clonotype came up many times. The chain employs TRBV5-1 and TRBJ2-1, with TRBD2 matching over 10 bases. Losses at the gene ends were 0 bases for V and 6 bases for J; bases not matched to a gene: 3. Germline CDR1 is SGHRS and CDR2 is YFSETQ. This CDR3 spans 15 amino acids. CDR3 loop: CASSLGTSGANEQFF. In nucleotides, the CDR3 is TGCGCCAGCAGCTTGGGGACTAGCGGCGCCAATGAGCAGTTCTTC.

The CDR3 reads CSASPGTGDGKTQYF. DNA of the CDR3: TGCAGTGCTAGTCCCGGGACAGGGGATGGAAAGACCCAGTACTTC. The rearrangement uses TRBV20-1 and TRBJ2-5; 10 nucleotides line up with TRBD1. Per germline, CDR1 DFQATT and CDR2 SNEGSKA (reference sequence). V dropped 3 bases and J dropped 6; count of bases not matched to a gene: 10. The CDR3 consists of 15 residues.

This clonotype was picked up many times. CDR3 loop: CASSFTPRGQETQYF. The CDR3 DNA sequence: TGCGCCAGCAGCTTTACTCCTAGAGGACAAGAGACCCAGTACTTC. The chain has TRBV5-1 and TRBJ2-5, with no clear D. The CDR3 extends over 15 amino acids. V dropped 2 bases and J dropped 2 bases, with 13 bases sitting between them. In germline, CDR1 is SGHRS, CDR2 YFSETQ.

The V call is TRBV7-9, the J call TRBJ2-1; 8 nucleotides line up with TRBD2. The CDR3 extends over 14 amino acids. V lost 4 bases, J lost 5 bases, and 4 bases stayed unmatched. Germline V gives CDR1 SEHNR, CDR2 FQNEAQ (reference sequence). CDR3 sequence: CASSSRGGNNEQFF. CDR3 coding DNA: TGTGCCAGCAGCTCCCGGGGGGGGAACAATGAGCAGTTCTTC.

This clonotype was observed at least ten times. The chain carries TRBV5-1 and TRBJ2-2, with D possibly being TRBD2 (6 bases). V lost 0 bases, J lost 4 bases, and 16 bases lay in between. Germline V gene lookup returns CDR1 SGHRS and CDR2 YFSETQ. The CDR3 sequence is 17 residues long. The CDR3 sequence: CASSLASRTGGTGELFF. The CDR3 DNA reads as TGCGCCAGCAGCTTGGCATCTAGGACCGGGGGCACCGGGGAGCTGTTTTTT.

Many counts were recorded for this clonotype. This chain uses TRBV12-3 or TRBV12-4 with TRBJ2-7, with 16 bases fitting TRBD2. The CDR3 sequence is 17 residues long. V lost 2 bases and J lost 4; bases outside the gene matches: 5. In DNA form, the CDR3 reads TGTGCCAGCAGTTTAATCCGGGGACTAGCGGGAGGGTACGAGCAGTACTTC. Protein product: CASSLIRGLAGGYEQYF.

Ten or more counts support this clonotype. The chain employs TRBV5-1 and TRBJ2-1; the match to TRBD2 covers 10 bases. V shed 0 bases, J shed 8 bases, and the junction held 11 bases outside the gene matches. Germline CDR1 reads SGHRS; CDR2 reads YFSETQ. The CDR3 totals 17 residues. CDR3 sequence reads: CASSLERGSGGSDEQFF. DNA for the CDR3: TGCGCCAGCAGCTTGGAGAGAGGTAGCGGGGGGTCGGATGAGCAGTTCTTC.

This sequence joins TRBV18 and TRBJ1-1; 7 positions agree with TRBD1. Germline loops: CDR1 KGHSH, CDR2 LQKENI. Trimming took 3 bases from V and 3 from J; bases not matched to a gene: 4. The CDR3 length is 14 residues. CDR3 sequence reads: CASSPTGSDTEAFF. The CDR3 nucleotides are TGTGCCAGCTCACCGACAGGGTCGGACACTGAAGCTTTCTTT.